Below are 18 T cell receptor beta chains sequenced from a single sample in a study of neurological immune-mediated disorders (dated by TCRdb to about 2019). Library preparation used 5' RACE. Sequencing was carried out with an Illumina HiSeq 2500. TCRdb reprocessed the public reads (quality trimming at Q25 with fastp, clone calling with MiXCR) and kept in-frame beta chains. Rows merge per CDR3 protein into single entries with the most common DNA and genes. The sample yields fewer than 25,000 distinct CDR3 sequences; around an eighth were counted once. The top ten hold more than 15% of the sample. Sequencing was carried out using PBMCs. Every receptor here comes from a woman aged 40 to 50 with HTLV-1-associated myelopathy (HAM/TSP).

This clonotype was seen at least ten times. CDR3 bases: TGCGCCAGCAGCTTAAGCGGCGAGCAGTACTTC. Translated: CASSLSGEQYF. The chain uses TRBV5-1 and TRBJ2-7, with D possibly TRBD2 on 5 matching bases. Trimming removed 2 bases from V and 6 bases from J, with 6 bases in between. The CDR3 length is 11 residues. Germline values: CDR1 SGHRS, CDR2 YFSETQ.

Many counts were recorded for this clonotype. The chain uses TRBV6-5 and TRBJ1-6; a weak D match, TRBD1 (6 bases). Germline CDR1 is MNHEY and CDR2 is SVGAGI. The CDR3 is 14 amino acids. V was cut by 0 bases and J by 6 bases, with 6 bases left in between. The DNA of the CDR3 is TGTGCCAGCAGTTACTCAGGGGGTAATTCACCCCTCCACTTT. It translates to CASSYSGGNSPLHF.

This clonotype was recorded at least ten times. V and J are TRBV5-1 and TRBJ2-5, with D perhaps matching TRBD1 (5 bases). Germline V gene data show CDR1 as SGHRS and CDR2 as YFSETQ. This CDR3 is built from 14 residues. V dropped 2 bases and J dropped 5 bases, with 13 bases sitting between them. DNA of the CDR3: TGCGCCAGCAGCTTTGGTCAGGGTGGCGAGACCCAGTACTTC. This gives the protein CASSFGQGGETQYF.

This clonotype has a handful of counts. The gene calls are TRBV3-1 and TRBJ1-2, with D possibly matching TRBD1 (5 bases). Germline CDR1 and CDR2: LGHDT and YNNKEL (reference sequence). There are 14 residues in the CDR3. Trimming cost V 0 bases and J 7 bases, with 12 bases left between them. CDR3 amino acids: CASSQDTSGRGYTF. Written as DNA, the CDR3 is TGTGCCAGCAGCCAAGATACCTCAGGGCGTGGCTACACCTTC.

This clonotype showed up many times. V usage is TRBV12-3 or TRBV12-4 and J usage is TRBJ1-2, with 7 bases fitting TRBD1. This CDR3 region has 12 residues. Trimming removed 6 bases from V and 10 bases from J; junction bases left unmatched: 8. The CDR3 sequence: CASSQPQGIYTF. As DNA, the CDR3 is TGTGCCAGCAGCCAGCCACAGGGGATCTACACCTTC.

This clonotype is medium-sized by share. V and J are TRBV5-1 and TRBJ2-7; 7 bases map to TRBD1. The J segment lost 3 bases and the V segment lost 0 bases, leaving 6 bases of the junction unmatched. The germline CDR1 and CDR2 sequences are SGHRS and YFSETQ. The CDR3 is 15 residues long. CDR3 bases: TGCGCCAGCAGCTTGGATGACAGGGAAGACTACGAGCAGTACTTC. Protein: CASSLDDREDYEQYF. Together with reference TRBV5-1 and TRBJ2-7, the CDR3 gives the full variable domain: KAGVTQTPRYLIKTRGQQVTLSCSPISGHRSVSWYQQTPGQGLQFLFEYFSETQRNKGNFPGRFSGRQFSNSRSEMNVSTLELGDSALYLCASSLDDREDYEQYFGPGTRLTVT.

The sample holds a few counts of this clonotype. The rearrangement joins TRBV10-3 to TRBJ2-7, with 9 bases that match TRBD1. Germline V gene lookup returns CDR1 ENHRY and CDR2 SYGVKD. J lost 2 bases, V lost 11 bases, and 4 bases had no gene match. CDR3 length equals 12 residues. The CDR3 spells CAAGQGAYEQYV. The CDR3 region has the DNA TGTGCCGCGGGACAGGGAGCCTACGAGCAGTACGTC.

This clonotype has at least ten counts. This chain connects TRBV12-3 or TRBV12-4 to TRBJ2-3; 13 nucleotides align to TRBD2. Unmatched junction bases numbered 8, after V lost 3 bases and J lost 2 bases. The CDR3 sequence is 18 residues long. This chain's CDR3 is CASSFGLAGAFLTDTQYF. The CDR3 nucleotides are TGTGCCAGCAGTTTCGGACTAGCGGGGGCCTTTCTCACAGATACGCAGTATTTT.

This clonotype was seen many times. The chain employs TRBV20-1 and TRBJ2-1; TRBD2 might be the D (5 bases). The CDR3 has 12 amino acids. CDR1 DFQATT and CDR2 SNEGSKA come from the germline V gene (reference sequence). Trimming left V 6 bases short and J 5 bases short, with 11 bases between. The CDR3 sequence is CSALALDNEQFF. CDR3 DNA sequence: TGCAGTGCCCTAGCTCTGGACAATGAGCAGTTCTTC.

This clonotype appeared many times. The genes are TRBV7-2 and TRBJ2-1, with 8 bases that match TRBD2. CDR1 and CDR2 from the germline V gene are SGHTA and FQGNSA. The CDR3 is 16 amino acids. V lost 5 bases, J lost 6 bases, and 12 bases stayed unmatched. In DNA form, the CDR3 reads TGTGCCAGCAGCGAGCAGTCGGGGGGGCTAAGCAATGAGCAGTTCTTC. Translation: CASSEQSGGLSNEQFF.

This clonotype was seen at least ten times. The V call is TRBV20-1, the J call TRBJ1-5; D is possibly TRBD1 (5 bases). Trimming pared 1 base from V and 5 bases from J, leaving 12 bases between. Germline CDR1 reads DFQATT; CDR2 reads SNEGSKA (reference sequence). This CDR3 comprises 14 residues. Here the CDR3 reads CSARGRGVDQPQHF. The CDR3 DNA is TGCAGTGCTAGAGGAAGGGGTGTCGATCAGCCCCAGCATTTT.

This clonotype was seen at least ten times. This chain connects TRBV7-3 to TRBJ2-1, with D perhaps matching TRBD2 (7 bases). V dropped 4 bases and J dropped 8 bases, with 15 bases sitting between them. CDR1 and CDR2 (germline): SGHTA, FQGTGA. The CDR3 loop spans 14 amino acids. The chain's CDR3 is CASSSGGGGDEQFF. CDR3 nucleotides: TGTGCCAGCAGCTCTGGAGGGGGGGGGGATGAGCAGTTCTTC.

This clonotype appeared many times. CDR3 loop: CASSLARRNTGELFF. The CDR3 coding sequence is TGTGCCAGCAGCTTAGCCAGGAGGAACACCGGGGAGCTGTTTTTT. The chain has TRBV7-9 and TRBJ2-2; D gene unclear. The CDR3 is 15 amino acids. With 0 bases removed from V and 1 base from J, the gap between germline ends came to 6 bases. Per germline, CDR1 SEHNR and CDR2 FQNEAQ (reference sequence). Combining the CDR3 with reference TRBV7-9 and TRBJ2-2 gives the whole variable domain DTGVSQNPRHKITKRGQNVTFRCDPISEHNRLYWYRQTLGQGPEFLTYFQNEAQLEKSRLLSDRFSAERPKGSFSTLEIQRTEQGDSAMYLCASSLARRNTGELFFGEGSRLTVL.

This clonotype is termed medium-sized. In DNA, the CDR3 is TGTGCCAGCAGCTTGATTAGCGGGGACGTTGAGACCCAGTACTTC. Translated, it gives CASSLISGDVETQYF. The chain joins TRBV5-5 to TRBJ2-5; 8 nucleotides agree with TRBD2. The trim removed 1 base at V and 5 bases at J, leaving 7 bases unmatched. This CDR3 is 15 amino acids long. Germline V gene sequence: CDR1 SGHKS, CDR2 YYEKEE (reference sequence).

This clonotype was recorded many times. The chain recombines TRBV13 with TRBJ1-5; D ambiguous. This CDR3 is 16 amino acids long. The V end was cut by 0 bases, the J end by 1 base, with 10 bases between. The germline V gene encodes CDR1 PRHDT and CDR2 FYEKMQ (reference sequence). The CDR3 protein is CASSLGVGGSNQPQHF. In DNA, the CDR3 is TGTGCCAGCAGCTTAGGCGTAGGAGGAAGCAATCAGCCCCAGCATTTT.

In its sample, this clonotype was seen many times. The gene calls are TRBV10-1 and TRBJ2-7; a possible D gene is TRBD2 (6 bases). This CDR3 has 16 residues. Looked up from germline, CDR1 is WNHNN and CDR2 is SYGVQD (reference sequence). V was shortened by 2 bases and J by 3 bases, with 17 bases between the two germline ends. Written as DNA, the CDR3 is TGCGCCAGCAGTGAGACTTCGGGTAGGACTAACTACGAGCAGTACTTC. Encoded protein: CASSETSGRTNYEQYF.

This clonotype came up many times. The J gene is TRBJ2-7, the V gene TRBV12-3 or TRBV12-4; D unclear. The CDR3 is 18 residues long. The germline V and J ends were trimmed by 5 bases and 3 bases, with 26 bases remaining between them. CDR3 DNA: TGTGCCAGCAGTCCCAGACTTGAAAAGAGGTTCGAATTCTACGAGCAGTACTTC. The encoded protein is CASSPRLEKRFEFYEQYF.

CDR3 sequence: CSAQKLAGGLTDTQYF. The CDR3 region has the DNA TGCAGTGCTCAGAAACTAGCGGGGGGCCTCACAGATACGCAGTATTTT. This chain joins TRBV20-1 and TRBJ2-3; TRBD2 aligns across 12 bases. V lost 5 bases to trimming and J lost 2 bases; unmatched junction nucleotides: 8. This CDR3 spans 16 amino acids. Germline loops: CDR1 DFQATT, CDR2 SNEGSKA (reference sequence).